The rows below give T cell receptor beta chains drawn from one sample of a study of identical twins. TCRdb re-called the 5' RACE reads with MiXCR, one entry per CDR3 protein. The sample has around 680,000 distinct CDR3 sequences, less than 10% seen once; the top ten hold 0.75% to 1%. These data were also reused for a study on yellow fever vaccine responses in identical twins.

Sample: PBMCs. These TCRs come from a woman between 18 and 29 years old in good health. CDR3s include the opening cysteine and the closing phenylalanine or tryptophan. A D gene is named only where the DNA matches it firmly. Part of the rows lack a size; the others show once, few, many or a class for expanded clones.

d_gene: NA; v_gene: TRBV7-2; abundance: few; j_gene: TRBJ2-2; CDR3nt: TGTGCCAGCAGCTTAGCCGGGGTTAGGCTCAACGGGGAGCTGTTTTTT; CDR3aa: CASSLAGVRLNGELFF
d_gene: NA; v_gene: TRBV4-1; abundance: NA; j_gene: TRBJ2-1; CDR3nt: TGCGCCAGCAGCCTCGCCACCTTCTCCTACAATGAGCAGTTCTTC; CDR3aa: CASSLATFSYNEQFF
d_gene: TRBD1; v_gene: TRBV24-1; abundance: NA; j_gene: TRBJ2-7; CDR3nt: TGTGCCACCAGTGATTCAACCGGGACAGGATTCTACGAGCAGTACTTC; CDR3aa: CATSDSTGTGFYEQYF
d_gene: TRBD1; v_gene: TRBV12-3/TRBV12-4; abundance: many; j_gene: TRBJ2-7; CDR3nt: TGTGCCAGCAGTAGAGGGACAGGGGGTGAGCAGTACTTC; CDR3aa: CASSRGTGGEQYF
d_gene: TRBD2; v_gene: TRBV27; abundance: medium-sized; j_gene: TRBJ2-7; CDR3nt: TGTGCCAGCAGCGATTTAGCGGGAGGGCCCTACGAGCAGTACTTC; CDR3aa: CASSDLAGGPYEQYF
d_gene: TRBD1; v_gene: TRBV10-2; abundance: few; j_gene: TRBJ2-7; CDR3nt: TGCGCCAGCAGGGACAGGTTCTCCTACGAGCAGTACTTC; CDR3aa: CASRDRFSYEQYF
d_gene: NA; v_gene: TRBV7-9; abundance: few; j_gene: TRBJ2-1; CDR3nt: TGTGCCAGCAGCTTAGACCCCTGGGGCGGGACAGACAATGAGCAGTTCTTC; CDR3aa: CASSLDPWGGTDNEQFF
d_gene: TRBD1; v_gene: TRBV24-1; abundance: NA; j_gene: TRBJ2-7; CDR3nt: TGTGCCACCGCACGGGCAGGGGGAGTCAAGCAGTACTTC; CDR3aa: CATARAGGVKQYF
d_gene: TRBD1; v_gene: TRBV27; abundance: NA; j_gene: TRBJ2-7; CDR3nt: TGTGCCAGCAGTGACGGGGACAGTCCCTACGAGCAGTACTTC; CDR3aa: CASSDGDSPYEQYF
d_gene: NA; v_gene: TRBV5-1; abundance: few; j_gene: TRBJ2-1; CDR3nt: TGCGCCAGCAGCTTGTCTCCAGGGCTTACCTACAATGAGCAGTTCTTC; CDR3aa: CASSLSPGLTYNEQFF
d_gene: NA; v_gene: TRBV6-5; abundance: few; j_gene: TRBJ2-1; CDR3nt: TGTGCCAGCAGTTACTCGTGGCTGCAAAGCTCCTACAATGAGCAGTTCTTC; CDR3aa: CASSYSWLQSSYNEQFF
d_gene: TRBD2; v_gene: TRBV4-2; abundance: NA; j_gene: TRBJ2-5; CDR3nt: TGTGCCAGCAGCCAAGAGGGGCTTCGACTGACTAGCGCCGTTCAAGAGACCCAGTACTTC; CDR3aa: CASSQEGLRLTSAVQETQYF
d_gene: NA; v_gene: TRBV29-1; abundance: few; j_gene: TRBJ2-1; CDR3nt: TGCAGCGTTGTTGGGGGGCTTGAGCAGTTCTTC; CDR3aa: CSVVGGLEQFF
d_gene: TRBD2; v_gene: TRBV5-6; abundance: few; j_gene: TRBJ2-5; CDR3nt: TGTGCCAGCAGCTTGGGTACGGGGGGTCGCGGACAGACCCAGTACTTC; CDR3aa: CASSLGTGGRGQTQYF
d_gene: TRBD1; v_gene: TRBV15; abundance: NA; j_gene: TRBJ2-7; CDR3nt: TGTGCCACCAGCAGAAGACAGGGGAACTACGAGCAGTACTTC; CDR3aa: CATSRRQGNYEQYF
d_gene: TRBD2; v_gene: TRBV9; abundance: NA; j_gene: TRBJ2-5; CDR3nt: TGTGCCAGCAGCGCCCTCCCCCGAGCGGGGGGGCTGGAGACCCAGTACTTC; CDR3aa: CASSALPRAGGLETQYF
d_gene: NA; v_gene: TRBV2; abundance: NA; j_gene: TRBJ2-4; CDR3nt: TGTGCCAGCAGTGAATCCGGACCCTCACTAGGGCAGTACTTC; CDR3aa: CASSESGPSLGQYF
d_gene: TRBD2; v_gene: TRBV20-1; abundance: many; j_gene: TRBJ2-1; CDR3nt: TGCAGTGCTAGAGTCCCTAGCGGGAGGATAGGTGGGCAGTTCTTC; CDR3aa: CSARVPSGRIGGQFF
d_gene: NA; v_gene: TRBV7-2; abundance: many; j_gene: TRBJ1-6; CDR3nt: TGTGCCAGCAGCTTAGGGACAAGTCCTAATTCACCCCTCCACTTT; CDR3aa: CASSLGTSPNSPLHF
d_gene: NA; v_gene: TRBV7-2; abundance: many; j_gene: TRBJ1-1; CDR3nt: TGTGCCAGCAGCTTTGAATTTTCACCTGGGACTGAAGCTTTCTTT; CDR3aa: CASSFEFSPGTEAFF
d_gene: NA; v_gene: TRBV3-1; abundance: many; j_gene: TRBJ2-3; CDR3nt: TGTGCCAGCAGCCAAGAAGGGGCAGATACGCAGTATTTT; CDR3aa: CASSQEGADTQYF
d_gene: TRBD2; v_gene: TRBV12-3/TRBV12-4; abundance: NA; j_gene: TRBJ2-2; CDR3nt: TGTGCCTTCAGTTCCTCGGGACTAGCGGGAGGCTCGAACACCGGGGAGCTGTTTTTT; CDR3aa: CAFSSSGLAGGSNTGELFF
d_gene: NA; v_gene: TRBV20-1; abundance: NA; j_gene: TRBJ2-1; CDR3nt: TGCAGTGCTAGGGGCGGGGATGAGCAGTTCTTC; CDR3aa: CSARGGDEQFF
d_gene: TRBD1; v_gene: TRBV12-3/TRBV12-4; abundance: NA; j_gene: TRBJ2-3; CDR3nt: TGTGCCAGCAGTCCCGCCAAGGGACAGGGCTTCGCAGATACGCAGTATTTT; CDR3aa: CASSPAKGQGFADTQYF
d_gene: NA; v_gene: TRBV7-9; abundance: NA; j_gene: TRBJ1-1; CDR3nt: TGTGCCAGCAGCTTAGTAGAACAAGACACTGAAGCTTTCTTT; CDR3aa: CASSLVEQDTEAFF
d_gene: TRBD2; v_gene: TRBV27; abundance: few; j_gene: TRBJ2-2; CDR3nt: TGTGCCAGCAGTCCGCGACTAGCGGGAGGGATCGGGGAGCTGTTTTTT; CDR3aa: CASSPRLAGGIGELFF
d_gene: NA; v_gene: TRBV6-2/TRBV6-3; abundance: few; j_gene: TRBJ2-1; CDR3nt: TGTGCCAGCAGTTACTCGGGGCTCCGGGAGAAAAACAATGAGCAGTTCTTC; CDR3aa: CASSYSGLREKNNEQFF
d_gene: NA; v_gene: TRBV20-1; abundance: many; j_gene: TRBJ2-3; CDR3nt: TGCAGTGCGGGAGAGGTCCCAGATACGCAGTATTTT; CDR3aa: CSAGEVPDTQYF
d_gene: NA; v_gene: TRBV7-2; abundance: NA; j_gene: TRBJ1-2; CDR3nt: TGTGCCAGCAGCTTATACGAGGGAGGCTACACCTTC; CDR3aa: CASSLYEGGYTF
d_gene: TRBD1; v_gene: TRBV5-1; abundance: few; j_gene: TRBJ2-6; CDR3nt: TGCGCCAGCAGCTCGGGACAGGGTGATCTCTCTGGGGCCAACGTCCTGACTTTC; CDR3aa: CASSSGQGDLSGANVLTF
d_gene: NA; v_gene: TRBV28; abundance: few; j_gene: TRBJ1-2; CDR3nt: TGTGCCAGCAGTTTATTTTTCGGGGAAGGTGGCTACACCTTC; CDR3aa: CASSLFFGEGGYTF
d_gene: NA; v_gene: TRBV27; abundance: few; j_gene: TRBJ1-5; CDR3nt: TGTGCCAGCAGTTCGATGGGCCCAGGAGGTCAGCCCCAGCATTTT; CDR3aa: CASSSMGPGGQPQHF
d_gene: NA; v_gene: TRBV5-1; abundance: few; j_gene: TRBJ2-2; CDR3nt: TGCGCCAGCAGAGAGGGAATGAACACCGGGGAGCTGTTTTTT; CDR3aa: CASREGMNTGELFF
d_gene: NA; v_gene: TRBV27; abundance: few; j_gene: TRBJ1-5; CDR3nt: TGTGCCAGCAGTTTGGCAAGGGGGTTGGACCAGCCCCAGCATTTT; CDR3aa: CASSLARGLDQPQHF
d_gene: NA; v_gene: TRBV6-2/TRBV6-3; abundance: NA; j_gene: TRBJ2-3; CDR3nt: TGTGCCAGCAGTTACACCGGGACGGAGCCCACAGATACGCAGTATTTT; CDR3aa: CASSYTGTEPTDTQYF
d_gene: NA; v_gene: TRBV12-3/TRBV12-4; abundance: many; j_gene: TRBJ2-2; CDR3nt: TGTGCCAGCAGTTTCGGAGGCGGCGGGGAGCTGTTTTTT; CDR3aa: CASSFGGGGELFF
d_gene: NA; v_gene: TRBV4-3; abundance: many; j_gene: TRBJ2-7; CDR3nt: TGCGCCAGCAGCCAAGATTTTGGGGCGGGATGGTCCTACGAGCAGTACTTC; CDR3aa: CASSQDFGAGWSYEQYF
d_gene: NA; v_gene: TRBV7-2; abundance: few; j_gene: TRBJ2-7; CDR3nt: TGTGCCAGCAGGAGTCGACCCGGGCGCAACTACGAGCAGTACTTC; CDR3aa: CASRSRPGRNYEQYF
d_gene: NA; v_gene: TRBV27; abundance: few; j_gene: TRBJ2-7; CDR3nt: TGTGCCAGCGGGCGAGTCCTATACCCCTACGAGCAGTACTTC; CDR3aa: CASGRVLYPYEQYF
d_gene: NA; v_gene: TRBV12-3/TRBV12-4; abundance: many; j_gene: TRBJ2-3; CDR3nt: TGTGCCAGCAGTTCCCGAGACGGGAACACAGATACGCAGTATTTT; CDR3aa: CASSSRDGNTDTQYF
d_gene: TRBD2; v_gene: TRBV11-2; abundance: NA; j_gene: TRBJ2-3; CDR3nt: TGTGCCAGCAGCCCAACAGCTAGCGGGCACCACACAGATACGCAGTATTTT; CDR3aa: CASSPTASGHHTDTQYF
d_gene: NA; v_gene: TRBV29-1; abundance: few; j_gene: TRBJ1-1; CDR3nt: TGCAGCGTTGAAGGCCAGCTGAACACTGAAGCTTTCTTT; CDR3aa: CSVEGQLNTEAFF
d_gene: TRBD2; v_gene: TRBV20-1; abundance: NA; j_gene: TRBJ2-7; CDR3nt: TGCAGTGCTACCCTTCCGGGACTAGTCTACGAGCAGTACTTC; CDR3aa: CSATLPGLVYEQYF
d_gene: NA; v_gene: TRBV9; abundance: few; j_gene: TRBJ2-7; CDR3nt: TGTGCCAGCAGCTCACATCCGGGGGCCTCCTACGAGCAGTACTTC; CDR3aa: CASSSHPGASYEQYF
d_gene: NA; v_gene: TRBV12-3/TRBV12-4; abundance: many; j_gene: TRBJ1-6; CDR3nt: TGTGCCAGCAGTTTATTAGGACAGTATAATTCACCCCTCCACTTT; CDR3aa: CASSLLGQYNSPLHF